This T cell receptor beta chain was obtained from a study of CXCR3-negative and CXCR3-positive naive CD8 T cells. The study's findings and limits: The TRB CDR3s that CXCR3-positive naive cells carried were more hydrophobic than those of CXCR3-negative naive cells.

Libraries were UMI-labeled 5' RACE TRB cDNA. TCRdb derives one entry per CDR3 protein from the 5' RACE reads, leaving out DNA. Its listing shows around 140,000 distinct CDR3 sequences. The naive CD8+ gate required CD45RO-CCR7+CD27+CD95- phenotype. CDR1 is PRHDT, CDR2 FYEKMQ, per germline (reference sequence). The CDR3 is 11 amino acids. A note on this clonotype: No antigen is known for it.

The receptor comes from a human donor in good health. Some clones in this sample may be carry-over from other donors' samples. The chain recombines TRBV13 with TRBJ2-7. The sample consisted of naive CXCR3+ CD8+ T cells from blood. Subset defined: CD45RO-CCR7+CD27+CD95- naive CD8+ T cells expressing CXCR3 (TNR3+). The CDR3 is CASSVGYEQYF.